This TCR beta chain was retrieved from a study of cytomegalovirus exposure and HLA in healthy donors. Study-level results: In vitro data verified three CMV-associated chains as specific for CMV antigens. An Asian-associated ancestry cluster reportedly showed fewer N-insertions than the roughly 600-donor mean in a later analysis. In a later analysis, CMV-associated beta chains were mostly HLA-associated, it appeared. Rarity held for most TCR sequences, but there were some public TCRs that occurred in many donors.

Primers: 60 Vbeta forward and 13 Jbeta reverse. TCRdb keeps only in-frame clones here, not all; method: immunoSEQ multiplex PCR. The table has 250,000 to 350,000 clones, just over 85% seen once; the top ten hold roughly 4%. This clone was seen only a few times. Its antigen is not known. Different DNA sequences within this sample yield the same CDR3. This CDR3 region has 14 residues. Trimming stripped 3 bases from V and 0 bases from J, with 8 bases between. Germline CDR1 and CDR2: LNHDA and SQIVND (reference sequence). The chain uses TRBV19 and TRBJ1-1; possible D gene TRBD1, 5 bases. This receptor was identified in a man in his forties in good health and CMV-seropositive. Sequenced material: PBMCs. This CDR3 is CASSISGLNTEAFF. The DNA for the CDR3 is TGTGCCAGTAGTATTTCAGGGCTGAACACTGAAGCTTTCTTT.